This T cell receptor (beta chain) emerged from a study of T cells after yellow fever vaccination. Study-wide background: Preparation used SMART-Seq v4 Ultra Low Input for the low-cell-number fractions. Points from the study as a whole: Just a small share of clonotypes turned up in the CD4 compartment as well as the CD8 compartment. The booster saw the reappearance of most primary-vaccination clones (around 96% CD4, less than 90% CD8).

This clonotype turned up a few times. Its antigen is as yet unknown. CDR1 and CDR2 from the germline V gene are LGHDT and YNNKEL (reference sequence). Trimming removed 6 bases from V and 6 bases from J, with 12 bases in between. The CDR3 is 12 residues long. The authors made TCR cDNA by 5'RACE template switching, adding a universal primer site and UMIs. TCRdb re-called the 5' RACE reads through MiXCR, storing one row per CDR3 protein. The table lists 200,000 to 300,000 distinct CDR3 sequences, approximately 6.8% of them singletons, with 0.85% to 1.2% in the top ten. V and J are TRBV3-1 and TRBJ2-7; D uncertain. The specimen was CD4+ T cells sorted from PBMCs, collected on the day of the yellow fever booster vaccination. The clonotype comes from a man aged 25 to 45 who received the YFV17D yellow fever vaccine. In DNA form, the CDR3 reads TGTGCCAGCAGATTAAGGTGGGGCGAGCAGTACTTC. Its protein product is CASRLRWGEQYF.